A selection of T cell receptor beta chains follows, all from one sample in a study of blood T cells in healthy people across ages. TCRdb re-derived calls from the 5' RACE reads in MiXCR, one entry per CDR3 protein. The table records about 1 million distinct CDR3 sequences, more than 35% of them present only once. Source material: blood. These receptors were collected from a woman between 55 and 75 years old in good health. The conserved cysteine and the conserved F or W are not part of the CDR3 here.

TRBV20-1	TRBJ2-7	SAAAVIGSYEQY
TRBV4-1	.	ASSQEWRSSYNGQY
TRBV20-1	TRBJ2-1	SARDSQNNEQF
TRBV5-1	TRBJ1-2	ASSGDWGGYT
TRBV2	.	ASSEEGLKTQY
TRBV5-1	TRBJ2-7	ASSLVRTSYEQY
TRBV6-1	TRBJ1-2	ASSRTEIYGYT
TRBV13	TRBJ2-4	ASSLGPGTSAQEY
TRBV29-1	TRBJ2-5	SVGGKETQY
TRBV27	TRBJ1-2	ASSLTRGGVDGYT